Shown below are 6 T cell receptor beta chains from a single sample sequenced in a study of identical twins. TCRdb used MiXCR to reprocess the 5' RACE reads, holding one entry per CDR3 protein. In the table there are about 790,000 distinct CDR3 sequences, 15% to 20% of which are singletons. This same sample was also part of a study on T cells expressing NK-cell markers.

Sequenced material: PBMCs. The source is a woman younger than 35 in good health.

This clonotype was detected many times. This sequence joins TRBV6-5 and TRBJ2-2; D is unresolved. The length of the CDR3 is 14 residues. V lost 6 bases and J 2 bases, leaving 10 bases between the germline ends. In germline, CDR1 is MNHEY, CDR2 SVGAGI. This CDR3 is CASSYGPNTGELFF. The CDR3 bases are TGTGCCAGCAGCTACGGGCCCAACACCGGGGAGCTGTTTTTT.

In its sample, this clonotype was seen a few times. The J gene is TRBJ1-1, the V gene TRBV9, with TRBD1 matching 8 bases. This CDR3 region has 15 residues. V lost 0 bases, J lost 5 bases, and 6 bases stayed unmatched. Germline CDR1 reads SGDLS; CDR2 reads YYNGEE. CDR3 in DNA: TGTGCCAGCAGCGTAGTAGGACAGGGTCGGACTGAAGCTTTCTTT. Its translation is CASSVVGQGRTEAFF. Looking up the rest from reference TRBV9 and TRBJ1-1 gives the full variable domain: DSGVTQTPKHLITATGQRVTLRCSPRSGDLSVYWYQQSLDQGLQFLIQYYNGEERAKGNILERFSAQQFPDLHSELNLSSLELGDSALYFCASSVVGQGRTEAFFGQGTRLTVV.

In its sample, this clonotype was seen a few times. This chain links TRBV7-2 with TRBJ2-1; tentatively, D is TRBD2 (6 bases). The CDR3 is 13 residues long. The V end lost 1 base, the J end lost 9 bases, and 10 bases lay between the germline ends. From germline, CDR1 is SGHTA and CDR2 FQGNSA. The CDR3 coding sequence is TGTGCCAGCAGCTTAGAGCCCGGGGGTGAGCAGTTCTTC. This codes for CASSLEPGGEQFF.

This clonotype showed up just a few times. This chain connects TRBV5-1 to TRBJ1-4; 7 bases match TRBD1. Looked up from germline, CDR1 is SGHRS and CDR2 is YFSETQ. The CDR3 runs 14 residues. V was clipped by 4 bases and J by 7 bases; unmatched bases: 7. For the CDR3, the DNA is TGCGCCAGCAGCCCCCAGGGGGTCGGTGAAAAACTGTTTTTT. This gives the protein CASSPQGVGEKLFF.

This clonotype was picked up a small number of times. V and J are TRBV12-3 or TRBV12-4 and TRBJ2-3, with D uncertain. V dropped 6 bases and J dropped 2 bases, with 6 bases sitting between them. The CDR3 covers 12 residues. Here the CDR3 reads CASRDHTDTQYF. The CDR3 DNA reads as TGTGCCAGCAGGGACCACACAGATACGCAGTATTTT.

This clonotype was seen once. The rearrangement uses TRBV29-1 and TRBJ2-7; D might be TRBD1 or TRBD2, each matching 5 bases. The CDR3 totals 14 residues. Germline-derived CDR1 and CDR2 are SQVTM and ANQGSEA. The V end was cut by 1 base, the J end by 0 bases, with 10 bases between. CDR3 in DNA: TGCAGCGTTGAAGCACCAGGGAGCTCCTACGAGCAGTACTTC. Its translation: CSVEAPGSSYEQYF.